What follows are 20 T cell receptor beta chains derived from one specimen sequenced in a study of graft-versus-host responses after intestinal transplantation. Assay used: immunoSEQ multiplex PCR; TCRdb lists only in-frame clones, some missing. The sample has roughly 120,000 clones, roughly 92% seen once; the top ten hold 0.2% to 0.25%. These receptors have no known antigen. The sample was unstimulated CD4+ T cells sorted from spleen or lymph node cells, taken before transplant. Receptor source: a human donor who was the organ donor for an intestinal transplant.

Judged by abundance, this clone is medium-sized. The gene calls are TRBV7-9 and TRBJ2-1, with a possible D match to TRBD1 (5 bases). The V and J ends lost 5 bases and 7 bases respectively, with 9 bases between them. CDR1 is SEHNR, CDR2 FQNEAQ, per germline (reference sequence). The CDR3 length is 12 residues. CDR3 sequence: CASSPRQNEQFF. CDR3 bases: TGTGCCAGCAGCCCCAGACAGAATGAGCAGTTCTTC.

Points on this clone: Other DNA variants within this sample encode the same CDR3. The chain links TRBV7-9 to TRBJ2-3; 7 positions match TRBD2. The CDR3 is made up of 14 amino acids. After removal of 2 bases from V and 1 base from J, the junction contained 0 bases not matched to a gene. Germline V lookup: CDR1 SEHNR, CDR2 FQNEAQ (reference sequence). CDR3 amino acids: CASSLLAGTDTQYF. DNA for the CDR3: TGTGCCAGCAGCTTACTAGCGGGCACAGATACGCAGTATTTT.

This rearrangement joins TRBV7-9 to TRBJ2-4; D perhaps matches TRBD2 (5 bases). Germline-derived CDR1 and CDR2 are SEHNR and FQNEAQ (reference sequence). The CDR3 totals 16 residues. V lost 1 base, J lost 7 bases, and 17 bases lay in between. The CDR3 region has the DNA TGTGCCAGCAGCTTAGGGTCGTCGGGGTTTGGGAACATTCAGTACTTC. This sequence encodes CASSLGSSGFGNIQYF.

CDR3 in amino acids: CASSLFASGSYNEQFF. CDR3 DNA: TGTGCCAGCAGTCTATTTGCTAGCGGTTCCTACAATGAGCAGTTCTTC. The chain links TRBV28 to TRBJ2-1; 7 bases match TRBD2. This CDR3 is 16 amino acids long. The germline gives CDR1 MDHEN, CDR2 SYDVKM. The J segment lost 1 base and the V segment lost 5 bases, leaving 8 bases of the junction unmatched.

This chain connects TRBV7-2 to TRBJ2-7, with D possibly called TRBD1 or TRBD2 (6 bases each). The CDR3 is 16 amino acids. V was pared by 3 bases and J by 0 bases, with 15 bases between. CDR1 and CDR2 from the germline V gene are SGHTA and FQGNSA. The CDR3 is CASSFHGGRPSYEQYF. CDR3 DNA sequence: TGTGCCAGCAGCTTCCATGGGGGGCGGCCCTCCTACGAGCAGTACTTC.

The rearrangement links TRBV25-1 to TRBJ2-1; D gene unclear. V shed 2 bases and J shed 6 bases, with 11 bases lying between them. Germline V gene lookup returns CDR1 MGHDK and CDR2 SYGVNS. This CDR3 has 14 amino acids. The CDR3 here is CASSEARIINEQFF. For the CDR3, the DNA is TGTGCCAGCAGTGAAGCGCGTATCATCAATGAGCAGTTCTTC.

DNA of the CDR3: TGTGCCACCAGCAGAGACAACCTAGCGGGAGTAGCAGATACGCAGTATTTT. It specifies CATSRDNLAGVADTQYF. This sequence joins TRBV15 and TRBJ2-3; TRBD2 agrees at 10 bases. There are 17 residues in the CDR3. Germline V CDR1 and CDR2: LNHNV, YYDKDF (reference sequence). V was pared by 0 bases and J by 4 bases, with 7 bases of the junction left unmatched.

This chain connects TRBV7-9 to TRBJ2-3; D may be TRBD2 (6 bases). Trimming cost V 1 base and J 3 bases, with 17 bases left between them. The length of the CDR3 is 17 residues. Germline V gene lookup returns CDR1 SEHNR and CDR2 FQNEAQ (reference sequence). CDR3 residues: CASSLGGWGLATDTQYF. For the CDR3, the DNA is TGTGCCAGCAGCTTAGGAGGTTGGGGCCTAGCGACAGATACGCAGTATTTT.

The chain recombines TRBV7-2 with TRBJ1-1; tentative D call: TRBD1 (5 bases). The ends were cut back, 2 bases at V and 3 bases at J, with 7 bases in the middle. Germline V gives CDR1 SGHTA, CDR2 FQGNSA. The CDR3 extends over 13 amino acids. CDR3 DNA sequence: TGTGCCAGCAGCTTAAGGGGTGACACTGAAGCTTTCTTT. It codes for CASSLRGDTEAFF.

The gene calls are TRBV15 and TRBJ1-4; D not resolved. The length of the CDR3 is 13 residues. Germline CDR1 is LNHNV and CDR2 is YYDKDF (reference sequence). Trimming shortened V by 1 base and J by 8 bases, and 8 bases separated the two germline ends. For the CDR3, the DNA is TGTGCCACCAGCAGAGCCCTAGGGGAAAAACTGTTTTTT. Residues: CATSRALGEKLFF. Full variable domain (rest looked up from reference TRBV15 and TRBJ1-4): DAMVIQNPRYQVTQFGKPVTLSCSQTLNHNVMYWYQQKSSQAPKLLFHYYDKDFNNEADTPDNFQSRRPNTSFCFLDIRSPGLGDTAMYLCATSRALGEKLFFGSGTQLSVL.

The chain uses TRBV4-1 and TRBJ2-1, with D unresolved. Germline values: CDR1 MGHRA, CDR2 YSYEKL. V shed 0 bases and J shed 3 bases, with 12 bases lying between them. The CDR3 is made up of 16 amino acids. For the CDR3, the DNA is TGCGCCAGCAGCCAAGATCCTCGTCAGGACTACAATGAGCAGTTCTTC. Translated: CASSQDPRQDYNEQFF.

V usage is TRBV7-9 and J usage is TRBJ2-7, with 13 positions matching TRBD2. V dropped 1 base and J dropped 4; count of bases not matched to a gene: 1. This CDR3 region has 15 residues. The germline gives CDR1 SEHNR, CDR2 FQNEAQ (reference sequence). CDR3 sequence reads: CASSLGTSGSYEQYF. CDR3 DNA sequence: TGTGCCAGCAGCTTAGGGACTAGCGGGAGTTACGAGCAGTACTTC.

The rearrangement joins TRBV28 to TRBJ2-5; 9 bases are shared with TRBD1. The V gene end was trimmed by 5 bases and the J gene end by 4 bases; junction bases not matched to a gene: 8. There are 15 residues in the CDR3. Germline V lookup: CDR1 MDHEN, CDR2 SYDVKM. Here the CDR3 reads CASSPHRGRVETQYF. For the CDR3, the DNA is TGTGCCAGCAGTCCCCACAGGGGGCGCGTAGAGACCCAGTACTTC. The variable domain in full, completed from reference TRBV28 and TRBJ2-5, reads DVKVTQSSRYLVKRTGEKVFLECVQDMDHENMFWYRQDPGLGLRLIYFSYDVKMKEKGDIPEGYSVSREKKERFSLILESASTNQTSMYLCASSPHRGRVETQYFGPGTRLLVL.

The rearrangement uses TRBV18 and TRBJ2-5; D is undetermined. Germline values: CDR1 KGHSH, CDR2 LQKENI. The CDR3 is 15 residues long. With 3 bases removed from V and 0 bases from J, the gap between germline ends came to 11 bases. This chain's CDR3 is CASSPRDPNQETQYF. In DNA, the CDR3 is TGTGCCAGCTCACCGCGCGACCCCAACCAAGAGACCCAGTACTTC.

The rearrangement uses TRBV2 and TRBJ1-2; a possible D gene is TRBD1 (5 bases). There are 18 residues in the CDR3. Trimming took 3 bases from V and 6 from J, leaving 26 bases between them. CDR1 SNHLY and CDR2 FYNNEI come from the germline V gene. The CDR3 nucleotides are TGTGCCAGCAGTGATGAGGCCGTCCCGCCAACTACGGGGGATGGCTACACCTTC. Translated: CASSDEAVPPTTGDGYTF.

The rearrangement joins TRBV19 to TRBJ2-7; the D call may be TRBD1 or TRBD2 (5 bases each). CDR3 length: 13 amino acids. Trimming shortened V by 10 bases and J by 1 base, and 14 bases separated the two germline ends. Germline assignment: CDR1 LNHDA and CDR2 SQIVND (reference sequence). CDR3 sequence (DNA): TGTGCCACCAGGGACGTACCATCCTACGAGCAGTACTTC. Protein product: CATRDVPSYEQYF.

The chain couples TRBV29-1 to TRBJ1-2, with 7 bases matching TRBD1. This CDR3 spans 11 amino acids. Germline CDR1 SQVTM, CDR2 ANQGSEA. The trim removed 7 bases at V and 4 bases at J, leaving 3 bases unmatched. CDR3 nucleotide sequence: TGCAGCGCCCCAGGGGGCTATGGCTACACCTTC. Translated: CSAPGGYGYTF.

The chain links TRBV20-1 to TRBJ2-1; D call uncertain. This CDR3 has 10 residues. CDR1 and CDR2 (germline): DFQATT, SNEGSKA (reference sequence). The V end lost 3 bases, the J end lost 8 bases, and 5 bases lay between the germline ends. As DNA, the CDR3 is TGCAGTGCTAGGTATTATGAGCAGTTCTTC. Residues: CSARYYEQFF.

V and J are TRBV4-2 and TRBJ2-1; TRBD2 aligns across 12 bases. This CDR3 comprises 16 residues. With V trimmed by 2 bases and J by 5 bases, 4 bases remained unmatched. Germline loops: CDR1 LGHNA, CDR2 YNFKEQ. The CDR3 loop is CASSQPSGRGNNEQFF. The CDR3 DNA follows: TGTGCCAGCAGCCAACCTAGCGGGAGGGGGAACAATGAGCAGTTCTTC.

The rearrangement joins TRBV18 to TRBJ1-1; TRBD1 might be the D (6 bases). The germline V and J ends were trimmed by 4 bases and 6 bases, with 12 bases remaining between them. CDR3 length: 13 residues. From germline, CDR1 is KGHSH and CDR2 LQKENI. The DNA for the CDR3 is TGTGCCAGCTCACAGAACAGGGACTCTGAAGCTTTCTTT. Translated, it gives CASSQNRDSEAFF.